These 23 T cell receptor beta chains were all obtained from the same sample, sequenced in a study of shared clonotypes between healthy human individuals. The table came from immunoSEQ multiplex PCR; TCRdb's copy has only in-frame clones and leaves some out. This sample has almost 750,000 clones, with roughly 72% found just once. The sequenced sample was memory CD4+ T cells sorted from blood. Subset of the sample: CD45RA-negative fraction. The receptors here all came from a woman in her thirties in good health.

The DNA for the CDR3 is TGTGCCAGCAGTTTGTACTCTTCCTGGGACATCTATAATCAGCCCCAGCATTTT. Translating gives CASSLYSSWDIYNQPQHF. The chain links TRBV27 to TRBJ1-5; tentatively, D is TRBD1 (6 bases). Germline loops: CDR1 MNHEY, CDR2 SMNVEV (reference sequence). This CDR3 region has 18 residues. Between the trimmed V and J ends, which lost 3 bases and 4 bases, there was a span of 22 bases.

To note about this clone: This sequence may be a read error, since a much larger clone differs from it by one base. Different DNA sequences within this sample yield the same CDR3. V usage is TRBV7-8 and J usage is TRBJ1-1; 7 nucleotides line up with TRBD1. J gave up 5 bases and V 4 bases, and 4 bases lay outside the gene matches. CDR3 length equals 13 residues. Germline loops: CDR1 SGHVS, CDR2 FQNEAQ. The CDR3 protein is CASSSQGDTEAFF. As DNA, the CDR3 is TGTGCCAGCAGCTCCCAGGGGGATACTGAAGCTTTCTTT.

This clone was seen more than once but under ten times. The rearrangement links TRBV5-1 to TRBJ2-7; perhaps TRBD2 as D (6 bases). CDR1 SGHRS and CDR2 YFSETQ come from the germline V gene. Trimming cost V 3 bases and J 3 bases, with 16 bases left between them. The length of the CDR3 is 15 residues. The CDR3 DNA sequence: TGCGCCAGCAGCTACCGGGACTTACTAGACTACGAGCAGTACTTC. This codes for CASSYRDLLDYEQYF. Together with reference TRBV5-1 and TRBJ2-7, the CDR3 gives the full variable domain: KAGVTQTPRYLIKTRGQQVTLSCSPISGHRSVSWYQQTPGQGLQFLFEYFSETQRNKGNFPGRFSGRQFSNSRSEMNVSTLELGDSALYLCASSYRDLLDYEQYFGPGTRLTVT.

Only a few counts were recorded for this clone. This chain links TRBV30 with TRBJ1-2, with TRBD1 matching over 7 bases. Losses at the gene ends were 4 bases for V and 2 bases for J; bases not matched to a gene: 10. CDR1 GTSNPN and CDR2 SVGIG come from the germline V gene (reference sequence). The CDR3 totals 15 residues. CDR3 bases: TGTGCCTGGAAGACGGGTGGGACAGTCAACTATGGCTACACCTTC. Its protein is CAWKTGGTVNYGYTF.

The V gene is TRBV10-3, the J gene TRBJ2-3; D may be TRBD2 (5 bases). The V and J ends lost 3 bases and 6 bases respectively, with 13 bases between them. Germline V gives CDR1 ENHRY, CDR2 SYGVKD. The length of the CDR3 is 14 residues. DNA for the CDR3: TGTGCCATCAGTGATGGTGCGGGTGTGGATACGCAGTATTTT. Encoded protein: CAISDGAGVDTQYF.

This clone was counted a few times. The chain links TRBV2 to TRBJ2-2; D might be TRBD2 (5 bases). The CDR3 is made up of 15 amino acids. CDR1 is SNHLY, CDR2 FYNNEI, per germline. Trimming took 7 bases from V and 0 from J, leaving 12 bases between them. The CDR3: CASKGPGTNTGELFF. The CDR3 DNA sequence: TGTGCCAGCAAAGGGCCGGGGACGAACACCGGGGAGCTGTTTTTT.

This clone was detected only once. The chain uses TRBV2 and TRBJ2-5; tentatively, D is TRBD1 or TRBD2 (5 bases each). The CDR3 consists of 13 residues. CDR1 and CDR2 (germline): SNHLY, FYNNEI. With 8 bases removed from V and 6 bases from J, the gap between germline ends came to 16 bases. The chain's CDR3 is CASAGTAKQTQYF. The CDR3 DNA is TGTGCCAGCGCCGGGACGGCGAAGCAGACCCAGTACTTC.

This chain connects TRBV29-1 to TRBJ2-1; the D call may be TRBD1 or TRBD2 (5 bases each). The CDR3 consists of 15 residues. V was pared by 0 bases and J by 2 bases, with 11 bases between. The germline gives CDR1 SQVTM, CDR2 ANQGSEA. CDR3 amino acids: CSVEEGRGPYNEQFF. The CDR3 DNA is TGCAGCGTTGAAGAGGGAAGGGGACCCTACAATGAGCAGTTCTTC.

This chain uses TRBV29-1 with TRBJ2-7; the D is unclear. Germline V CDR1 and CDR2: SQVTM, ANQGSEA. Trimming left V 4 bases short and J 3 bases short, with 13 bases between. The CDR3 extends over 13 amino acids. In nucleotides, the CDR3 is TGCAGCGTTGCGAGGACCGATCGCTACGAGCAGTACTTC. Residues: CSVARTDRYEQYF.

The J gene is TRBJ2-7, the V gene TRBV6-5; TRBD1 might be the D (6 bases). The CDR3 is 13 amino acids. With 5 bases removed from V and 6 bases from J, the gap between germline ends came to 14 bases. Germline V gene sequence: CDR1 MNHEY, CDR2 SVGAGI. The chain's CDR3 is CASSGRQVSEQYF. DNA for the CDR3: TGTGCCAGCAGTGGTCGACAGGTCTCCGAGCAGTACTTC.

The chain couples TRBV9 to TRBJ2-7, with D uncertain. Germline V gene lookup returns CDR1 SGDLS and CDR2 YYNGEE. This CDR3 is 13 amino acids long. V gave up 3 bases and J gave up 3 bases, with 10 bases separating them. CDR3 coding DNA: TGTGCCAGCAGCGGGGGTGAAGGCTACGAGCAGTACTTC. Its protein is CASSGGEGYEQYF.

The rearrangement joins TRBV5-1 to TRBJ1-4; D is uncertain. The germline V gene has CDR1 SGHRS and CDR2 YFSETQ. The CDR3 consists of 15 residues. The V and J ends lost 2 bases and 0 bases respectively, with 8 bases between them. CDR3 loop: CASSFSTTTNEKLFF. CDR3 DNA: TGCGCCAGCAGCTTCTCGACGACAACTAATGAAAAACTGTTTTTT.

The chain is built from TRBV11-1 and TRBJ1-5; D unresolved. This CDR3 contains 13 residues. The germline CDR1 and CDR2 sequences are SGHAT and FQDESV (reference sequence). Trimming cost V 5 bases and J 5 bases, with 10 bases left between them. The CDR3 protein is CASSLGIDQPQHF. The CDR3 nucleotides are TGTGCCAGCAGCCTGGGGATCGATCAGCCCCAGCATTTT.

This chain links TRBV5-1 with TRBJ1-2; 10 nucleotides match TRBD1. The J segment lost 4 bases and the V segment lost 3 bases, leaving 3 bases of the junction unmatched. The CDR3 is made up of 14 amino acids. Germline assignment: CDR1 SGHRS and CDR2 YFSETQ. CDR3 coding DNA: TGCGCCAGCAGCTGGGGACAGGGGACCTATGGCTACACCTTC. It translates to CASSWGQGTYGYTF.

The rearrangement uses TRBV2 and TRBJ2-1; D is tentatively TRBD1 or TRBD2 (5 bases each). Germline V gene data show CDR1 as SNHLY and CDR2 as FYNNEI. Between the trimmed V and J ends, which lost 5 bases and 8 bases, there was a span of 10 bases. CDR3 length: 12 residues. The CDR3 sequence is CASSNGGYEQFF. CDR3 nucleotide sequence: TGTGCCAGCAGTAATGGGGGATATGAGCAGTTCTTC.

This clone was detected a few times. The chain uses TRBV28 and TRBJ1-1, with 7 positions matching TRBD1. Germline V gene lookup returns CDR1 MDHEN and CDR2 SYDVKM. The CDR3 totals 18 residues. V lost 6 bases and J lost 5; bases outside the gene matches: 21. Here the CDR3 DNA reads TGTGCCAGCAGCCCGCTTAGACAGGGAAGAATCAAGGGGACTGAAGCTTTCTTT. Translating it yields CASSPLRQGRIKGTEAFF.

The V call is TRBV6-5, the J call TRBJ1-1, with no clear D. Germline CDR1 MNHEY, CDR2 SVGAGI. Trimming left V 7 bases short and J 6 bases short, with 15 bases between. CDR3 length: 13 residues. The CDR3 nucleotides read TGTGCCAGCACCGAGTCTCGGGGAGCTGAAGCTTTCTTT. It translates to CASTESRGAEAFF.

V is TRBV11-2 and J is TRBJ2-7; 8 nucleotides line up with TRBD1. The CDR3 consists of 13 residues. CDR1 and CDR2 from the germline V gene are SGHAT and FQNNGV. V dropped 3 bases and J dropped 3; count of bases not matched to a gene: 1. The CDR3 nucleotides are TGTGCCAGCAGCTTTGGACAGGGCTACGAGCAGTACTTC. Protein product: CASSFGQGYEQYF.

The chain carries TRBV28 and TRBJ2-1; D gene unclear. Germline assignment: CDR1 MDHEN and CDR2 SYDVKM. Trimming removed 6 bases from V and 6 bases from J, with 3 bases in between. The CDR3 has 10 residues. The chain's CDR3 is CASSGNEQFF. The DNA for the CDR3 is TGTGCCAGCAGCGGCAATGAGCAGTTCTTC.

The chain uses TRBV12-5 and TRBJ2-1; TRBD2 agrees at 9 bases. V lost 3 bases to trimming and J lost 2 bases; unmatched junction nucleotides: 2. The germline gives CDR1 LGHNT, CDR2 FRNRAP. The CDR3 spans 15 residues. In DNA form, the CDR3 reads TGTGCTAGTGGTTTTGTAGCGGGGGCCTACAATGAGCAGTTCTTC. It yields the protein CASGFVAGAYNEQFF.

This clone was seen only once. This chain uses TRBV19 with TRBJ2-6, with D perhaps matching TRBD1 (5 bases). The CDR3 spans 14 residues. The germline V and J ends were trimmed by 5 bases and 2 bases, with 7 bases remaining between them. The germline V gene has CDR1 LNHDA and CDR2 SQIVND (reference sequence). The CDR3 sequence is CASSPGPGANVLTF. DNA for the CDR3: TGTGCCAGTAGTCCAGGGCCTGGGGCCAACGTCCTGACTTTC.

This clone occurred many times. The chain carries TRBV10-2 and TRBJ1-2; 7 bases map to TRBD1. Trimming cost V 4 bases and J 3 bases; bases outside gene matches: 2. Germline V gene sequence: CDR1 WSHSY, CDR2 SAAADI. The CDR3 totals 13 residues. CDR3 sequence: CASSATGDYGYTF. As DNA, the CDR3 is TGCGCCAGCAGTGCAACAGGGGACTATGGCTACACCTTC.

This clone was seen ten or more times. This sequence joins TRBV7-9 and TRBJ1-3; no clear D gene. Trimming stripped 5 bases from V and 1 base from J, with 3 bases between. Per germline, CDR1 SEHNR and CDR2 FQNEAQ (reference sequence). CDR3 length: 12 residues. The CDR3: CASSPSGNTIYF. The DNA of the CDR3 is TGTGCCAGCAGCCCTTCTGGAAACACCATATATTTT.